This T cell receptor beta chain emerged from a study of blood T cell repertoires in COVID-19. The CDR3 spans 17 residues. This clone has more than one count but fewer than ten. Some clones are missing from TCRdb's copy, which holds only in-frame ones; the method was immunoSEQ multiplex PCR. This table has about 13,000 clones, approximately 91% appearing once. The rearrangement uses TRBV21-1 and TRBJ2-3; the DNA was not used to check the table's D call, TRBD2. TRBV21-1 is noted as a pseudogene. The source is a human donor in a cohort sampled during active COVID-19. The sample comprised peripheral blood. CDR3 nucleotide sequence: TGTGCCAGCAGCAAAGGTCTAAGCGGGGGACACACAGATACGCAGTATTTT. It encodes CASSKGLSGGHTDTQYF.